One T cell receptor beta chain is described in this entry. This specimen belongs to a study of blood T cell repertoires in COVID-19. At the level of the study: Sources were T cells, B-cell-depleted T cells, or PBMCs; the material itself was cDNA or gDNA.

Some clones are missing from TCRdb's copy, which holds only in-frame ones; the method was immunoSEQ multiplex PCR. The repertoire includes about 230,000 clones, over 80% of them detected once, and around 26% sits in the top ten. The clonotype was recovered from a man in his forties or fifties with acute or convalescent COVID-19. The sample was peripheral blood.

This CDR3 reads CASSPGRGQVTEAFF. CDR3 in DNA: TGTGCCAGCTCACCGGGCAGGGGGCAAGTCACTGAAGCTTTCTTT. V gene TRBV18 combines with J gene TRBJ1-1; 8 bases fit TRBD1. The germline V gene has CDR1 KGHSH and CDR2 LQKENI. V shed 3 bases, J shed 4 bases, and the junction held 7 bases outside the gene matches. The CDR3 is 15 amino acids.